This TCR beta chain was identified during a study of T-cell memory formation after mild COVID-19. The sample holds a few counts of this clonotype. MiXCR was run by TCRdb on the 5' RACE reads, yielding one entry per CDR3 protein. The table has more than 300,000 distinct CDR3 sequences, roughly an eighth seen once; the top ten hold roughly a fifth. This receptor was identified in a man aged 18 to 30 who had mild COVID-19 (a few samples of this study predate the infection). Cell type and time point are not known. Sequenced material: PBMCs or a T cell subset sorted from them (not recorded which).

The CDR3 spells CASSQDTVYYNEQFF. DNA of the CDR3: TGCGCCAGCAGCCAAGACACAGTTTACTACAATGAGCAGTTCTTC. The chain recombines TRBV4-3 with TRBJ2-1; D uncertain. V was cut by 0 bases and J by 3 bases, with 9 bases left in between. The CDR3 loop spans 15 amino acids. CDR1 is LGHNA, CDR2 YSLEER, per germline.